This T cell receptor beta chain was retrieved from a study of OX40 agonist ivuxolimab in advanced cancers. Looking at the study overall: Patients received intravenous ivuxolimab every 2 weeks at 0.01 to 10 mg/kg.

The CDR3 is 15 amino acids. The V and J ends lost 3 bases and 2 bases respectively, with 13 bases between them. Per germline, CDR1 MNHEY and CDR2 SMNVEV (reference sequence). Profiled with immunoSEQ multiplex PCR; TCRdb holds only in-frame clones, not every one. This table has about 69,000 clones, around 80% appearing once. For this clone: The sample holds other DNA sequences that translate to the same CDR3.

The sample here was CD4+ or CD8+ T cells sorted from blood, taken in a trial of the OX40 agonist ivuxolimab. The chain carries TRBV27 and TRBJ1-2; possible D gene TRBD1, 5 bases. The TCR was taken from an adult with an advanced solid tumor such as melanoma, head and neck, liver or kidney cancer. CDR3 amino acids: CASSFHRSPNYGYTF. The CDR3 bases are TGTGCCAGCAGTTTCCACAGGTCTCCCAACTATGGCTACACCTTC.